This T cell receptor (beta chain) is from a study of technical replicates of blood from several donors. TCRdb's table, derived via immunoSEQ multiplex PCR, lists solely in-frame clones and lacks some. The repertoire has 100,000 or so clones, roughly 94% of them found once; the top ten carry around 0.22%. V was clipped by 2 bases and J by 4 bases, with 11 bases between them. The CDR3 totals 14 residues. Germline CDR1 reads WNHNN; CDR2 reads SYGVQD (reference sequence). The chain is built from TRBV10-1 and TRBJ1-1, with D uncertain. This sequence originates from a human donor in good health. The specimen sequenced was T cells isolated from PBMCs. The CDR3: CASSEKIRGTEAFF. The CDR3 coding sequence is TGCGCCAGCAGTGAGAAGATTCGGGGCACTGAAGCTTTCTTT.